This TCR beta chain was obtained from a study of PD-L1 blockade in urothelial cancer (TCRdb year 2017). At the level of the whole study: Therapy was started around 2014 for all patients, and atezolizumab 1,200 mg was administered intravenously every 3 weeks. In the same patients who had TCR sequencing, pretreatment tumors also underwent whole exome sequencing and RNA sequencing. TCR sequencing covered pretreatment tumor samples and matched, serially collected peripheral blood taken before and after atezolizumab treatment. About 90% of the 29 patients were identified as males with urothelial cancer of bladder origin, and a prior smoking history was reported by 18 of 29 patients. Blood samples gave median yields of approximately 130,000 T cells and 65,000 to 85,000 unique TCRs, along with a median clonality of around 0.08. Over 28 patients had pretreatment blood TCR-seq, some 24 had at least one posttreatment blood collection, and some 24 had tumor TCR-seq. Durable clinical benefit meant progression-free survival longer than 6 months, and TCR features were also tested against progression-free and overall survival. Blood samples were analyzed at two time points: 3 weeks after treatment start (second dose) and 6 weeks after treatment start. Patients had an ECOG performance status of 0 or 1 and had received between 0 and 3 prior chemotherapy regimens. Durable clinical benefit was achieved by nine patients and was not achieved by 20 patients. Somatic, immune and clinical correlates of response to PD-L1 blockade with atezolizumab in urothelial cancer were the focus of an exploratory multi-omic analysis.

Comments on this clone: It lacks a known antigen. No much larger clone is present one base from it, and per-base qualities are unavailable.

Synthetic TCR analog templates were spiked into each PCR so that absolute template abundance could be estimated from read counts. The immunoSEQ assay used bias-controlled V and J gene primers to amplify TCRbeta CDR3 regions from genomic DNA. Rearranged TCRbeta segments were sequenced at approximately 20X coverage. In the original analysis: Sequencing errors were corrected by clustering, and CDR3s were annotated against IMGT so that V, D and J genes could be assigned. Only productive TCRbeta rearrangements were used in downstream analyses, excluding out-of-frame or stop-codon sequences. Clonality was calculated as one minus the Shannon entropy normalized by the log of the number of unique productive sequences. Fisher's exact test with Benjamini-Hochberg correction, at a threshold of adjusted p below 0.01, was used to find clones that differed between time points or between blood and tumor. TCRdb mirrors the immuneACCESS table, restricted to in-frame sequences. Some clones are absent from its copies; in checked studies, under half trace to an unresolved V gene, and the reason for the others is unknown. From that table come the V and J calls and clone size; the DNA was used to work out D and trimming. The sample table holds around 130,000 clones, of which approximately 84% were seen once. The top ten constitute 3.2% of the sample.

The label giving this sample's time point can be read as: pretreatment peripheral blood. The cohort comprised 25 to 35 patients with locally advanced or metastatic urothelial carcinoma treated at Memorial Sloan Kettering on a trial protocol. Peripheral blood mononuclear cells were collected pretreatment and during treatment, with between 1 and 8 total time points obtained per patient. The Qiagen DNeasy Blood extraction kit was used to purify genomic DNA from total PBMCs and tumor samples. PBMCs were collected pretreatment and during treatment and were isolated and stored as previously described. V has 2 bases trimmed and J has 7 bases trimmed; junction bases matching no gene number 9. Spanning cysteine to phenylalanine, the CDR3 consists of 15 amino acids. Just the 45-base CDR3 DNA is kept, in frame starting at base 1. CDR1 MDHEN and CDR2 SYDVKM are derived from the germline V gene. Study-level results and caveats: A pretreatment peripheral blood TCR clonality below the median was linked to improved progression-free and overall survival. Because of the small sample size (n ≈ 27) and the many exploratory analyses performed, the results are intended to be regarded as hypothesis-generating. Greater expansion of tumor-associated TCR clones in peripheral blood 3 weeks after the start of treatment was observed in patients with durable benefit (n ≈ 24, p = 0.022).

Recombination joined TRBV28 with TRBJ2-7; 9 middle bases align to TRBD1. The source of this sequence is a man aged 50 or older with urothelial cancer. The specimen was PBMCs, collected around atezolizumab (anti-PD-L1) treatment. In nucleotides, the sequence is TGTGCCAGCAGTTTAACCGGGACAGGGCCAGGGGAGCAGTACTTC. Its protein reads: CASSLTGTGPGEQYF. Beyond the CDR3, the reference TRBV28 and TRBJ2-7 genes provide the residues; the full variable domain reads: DVKVTQSSRYLVKRTGEKVFLECVQDMDHENMFWYRQDPGLGLRLIYFSYDVKMKEKGDIPEGYSVSREKKERFSLILESASTNQTSMYLCASSLTGTGPGEQYFGPGTRLTVT.